This T cell receptor (beta chain) emerged from a study of post-analysis software for immune sequencing data. Turning to the study itself: In terms of disease course, relapsing-remitting, secondary progressive and progressive-relapsing multiple sclerosis were included. The study, taken as a whole, reports: TRBV segments more frequent in patients than in controls numbered five and included TRBV5-6, TRBV5-1 and TRBV20-1. Normalized Chao1 diversity in multiple sclerosis patients fell significantly below that of controls.

Unique-molecular-identifier-tagged TCR beta cDNA libraries were used. Input of roughly 0.95 to 10 million T cells yielded 400,000 to 550,000 cDNA molecules. TCRdb passed the PCR reads through MiXCR, listing each CDR3 protein once. This sample has about 460,000 distinct CDR3 sequences, with under 55% found just once. Turning to this clonotype: The antigen is not known.

The CDR3 is made up of 11 amino acids. The germline gives CDR1 SQVTM, CDR2 ANQGSEA. Trimming pared 7 bases from V and 5 bases from J, leaving 11 bases between. The receptor was isolated from a girl between 10 and 17 years old with multiple sclerosis. The sequenced sample consisted of blood. The rearrangement joins TRBV29-1 to TRBJ2-5; D may be TRBD2 (6 bases). CDR3 amino acids: CSATGVETQYF. In DNA form, the CDR3 reads TGCAGCGCCACGGGGGTTGAGACCCAGTACTTC.